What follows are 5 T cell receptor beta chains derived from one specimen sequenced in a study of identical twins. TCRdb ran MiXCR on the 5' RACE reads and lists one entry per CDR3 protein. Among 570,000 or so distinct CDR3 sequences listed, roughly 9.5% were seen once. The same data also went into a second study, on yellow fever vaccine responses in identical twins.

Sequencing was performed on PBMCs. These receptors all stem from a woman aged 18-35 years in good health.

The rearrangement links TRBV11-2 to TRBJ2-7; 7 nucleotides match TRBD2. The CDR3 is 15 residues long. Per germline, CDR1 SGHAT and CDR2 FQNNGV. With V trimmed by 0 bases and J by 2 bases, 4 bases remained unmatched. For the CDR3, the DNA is TGTGCCAGCAGCTTAGACAGCGGGACTCCCTACGAGCAGTACTTC. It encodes CASSLDSGTPYEQYF.

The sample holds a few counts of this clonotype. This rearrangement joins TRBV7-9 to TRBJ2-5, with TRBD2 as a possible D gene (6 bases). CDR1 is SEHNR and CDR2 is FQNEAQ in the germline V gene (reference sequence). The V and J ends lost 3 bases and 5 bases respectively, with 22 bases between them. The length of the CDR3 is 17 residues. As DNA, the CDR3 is TGTGCCAGCAGCTTGAATATCCGGGACCCCCGGGAGGAGACCCAGTACTTC. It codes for CASSLNIRDPREETQYF. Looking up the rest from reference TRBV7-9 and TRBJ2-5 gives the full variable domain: DTGVSQNPRHKITKRGQNVTFRCDPISEHNRLYWYRQTLGQGPEFLTYFQNEAQLEKSRLLSDRFSAERPKGSFSTLEIQRTEQGDSAMYLCASSLNIRDPREETQYFGPGTRLLVL.

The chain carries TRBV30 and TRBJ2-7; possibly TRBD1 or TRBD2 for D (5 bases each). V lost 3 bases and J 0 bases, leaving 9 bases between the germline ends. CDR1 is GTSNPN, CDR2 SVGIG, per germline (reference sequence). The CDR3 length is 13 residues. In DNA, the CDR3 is TGTGCCTGGAGGGGACGGTTCTCCTACGAGCAGTACTTC. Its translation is CAWRGRFSYEQYF.

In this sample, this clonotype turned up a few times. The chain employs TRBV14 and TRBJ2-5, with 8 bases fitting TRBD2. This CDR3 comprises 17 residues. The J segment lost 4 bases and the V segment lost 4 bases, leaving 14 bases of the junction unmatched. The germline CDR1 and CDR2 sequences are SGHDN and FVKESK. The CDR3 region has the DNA TGTGCCAGCAGCCGAAGAGGCCCAAAGCGGGAGTCAGAGACCCAGTACTTC. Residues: CASSRRGPKRESETQYF.

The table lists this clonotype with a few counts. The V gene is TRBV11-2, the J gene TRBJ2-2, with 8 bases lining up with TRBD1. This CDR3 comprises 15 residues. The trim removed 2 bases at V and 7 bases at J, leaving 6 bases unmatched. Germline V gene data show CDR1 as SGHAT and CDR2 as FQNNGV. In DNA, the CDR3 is TGTGCCAGCAGCTTAACAGGACAGGGATTCGGGGAGCTGTTTTTT. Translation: CASSLTGQGFGELFF.